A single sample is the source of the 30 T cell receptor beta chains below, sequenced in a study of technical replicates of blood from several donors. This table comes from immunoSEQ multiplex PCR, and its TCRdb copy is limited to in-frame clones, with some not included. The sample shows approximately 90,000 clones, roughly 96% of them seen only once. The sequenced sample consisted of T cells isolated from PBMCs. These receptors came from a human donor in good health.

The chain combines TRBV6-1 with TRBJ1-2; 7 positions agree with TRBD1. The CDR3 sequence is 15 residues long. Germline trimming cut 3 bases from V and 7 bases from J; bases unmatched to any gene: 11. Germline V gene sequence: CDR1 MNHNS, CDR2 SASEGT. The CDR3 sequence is CASSEMQTGSPGYTF. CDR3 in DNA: TGTGCCAGCAGTGAGATGCAGACAGGGTCCCCTGGCTACACCTTC.

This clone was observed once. The DNA for the CDR3 is TGTGCCAGCAGCCAGGTTTCTGGGGGGGCCTACAATGAGCAGTTCTTC. It yields the protein CASSQVSGGAYNEQFF. The chain recombines TRBV4-2 with TRBJ2-1; 7 nucleotides line up with TRBD2. J was trimmed by 2 bases and V by 3 bases; bases with no gene match: 7. The CDR3 has 16 amino acids. Germline V gives CDR1 LGHNA, CDR2 YNFKEQ.

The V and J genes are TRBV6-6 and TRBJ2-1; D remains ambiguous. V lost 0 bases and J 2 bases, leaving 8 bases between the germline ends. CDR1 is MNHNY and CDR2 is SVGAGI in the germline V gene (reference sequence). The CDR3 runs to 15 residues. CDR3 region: CASSYSPSTYNEQFF. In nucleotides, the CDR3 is TGTGCCAGCAGTTACTCGCCGTCTACCTACAATGAGCAGTTCTTC.

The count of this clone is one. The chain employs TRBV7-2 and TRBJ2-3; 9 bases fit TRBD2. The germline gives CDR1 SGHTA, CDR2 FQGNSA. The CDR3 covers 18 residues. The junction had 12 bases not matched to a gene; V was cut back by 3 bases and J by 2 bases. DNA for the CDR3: TGTGCCAGCAGCTTGGGGGGACTAGCAAGTTTTTACACAGATACGCAGTATTTT. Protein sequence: CASSLGGLASFYTDTQYF. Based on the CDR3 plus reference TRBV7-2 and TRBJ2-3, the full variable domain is GAGVSQSPSNKVTEKGKDVELRCDPISGHTALYWYRQSLGQGLEFLIYFQGNSAPDKSGLPSDRFSAERTGGSVSTLTIQRTQQEDSAVYLCASSLGGLASFYTDTQYFGPGTRLTVL.

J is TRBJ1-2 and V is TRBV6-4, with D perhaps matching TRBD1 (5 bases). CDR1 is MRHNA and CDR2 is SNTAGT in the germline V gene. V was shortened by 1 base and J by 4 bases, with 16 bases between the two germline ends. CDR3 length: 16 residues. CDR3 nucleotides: TGTGCCAGCAGTGACTTGGAAGGGGCCTCGGGCTATGGCTACACCTTC. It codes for CASSDLEGASGYGYTF.

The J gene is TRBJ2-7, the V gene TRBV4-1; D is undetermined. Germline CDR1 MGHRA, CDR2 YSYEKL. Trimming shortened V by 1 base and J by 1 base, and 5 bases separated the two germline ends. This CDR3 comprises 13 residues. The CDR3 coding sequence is TGCGCCAGCAGCCAAGCCGGGTCCTACGAGCAGTACTTC. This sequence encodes CASSQAGSYEQYF.

The CDR3 bases are TGTGCCTCAGTCCCCGCGACGGGGAATAAGGGCTACAATGAGCAGTTCTTC. The encoded protein is CASVPATGNKGYNEQFF. V usage is TRBV19 and J usage is TRBJ2-1, with D perhaps matching TRBD2 (5 bases). CDR1 is LNHDA and CDR2 is SQIVND in the germline V gene (reference sequence). Trimming took off 11 bases at V and 3 bases at J, with 26 bases between the two ends. This CDR3 region has 17 residues.

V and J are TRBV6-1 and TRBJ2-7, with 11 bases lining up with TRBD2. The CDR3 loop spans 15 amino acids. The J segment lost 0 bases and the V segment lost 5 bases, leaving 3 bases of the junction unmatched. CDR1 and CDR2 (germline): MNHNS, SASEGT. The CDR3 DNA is TGTGCCAGCAGTTTTACTAGCGGGAGCTCCTACGAGCAGTACTTC. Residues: CASSFTSGSSYEQYF.

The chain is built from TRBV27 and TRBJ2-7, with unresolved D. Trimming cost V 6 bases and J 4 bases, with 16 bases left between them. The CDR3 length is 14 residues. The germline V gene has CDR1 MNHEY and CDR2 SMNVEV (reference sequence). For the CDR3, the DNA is TGTGCCAGCAGCCCCTCCGAGAGCACTTACGAGCAGTACTTC. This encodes CASSPSESTYEQYF.

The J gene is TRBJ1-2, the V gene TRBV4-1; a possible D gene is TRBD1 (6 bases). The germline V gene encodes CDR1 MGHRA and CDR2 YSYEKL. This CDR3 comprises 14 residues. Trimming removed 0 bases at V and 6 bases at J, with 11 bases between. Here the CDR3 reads CASSQDLHRDGYTF. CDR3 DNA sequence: TGCGCCAGCAGCCAAGACCTTCACAGGGATGGCTACACCTTC.

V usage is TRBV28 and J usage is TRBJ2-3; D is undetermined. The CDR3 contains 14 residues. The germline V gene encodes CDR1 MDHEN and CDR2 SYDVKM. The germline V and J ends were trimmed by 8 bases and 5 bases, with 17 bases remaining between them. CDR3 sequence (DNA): TGTGCCAGCCGCACCCCTATACCGAGAGATACGCAGTATTTT. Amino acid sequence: CASRTPIPRDTQYF.

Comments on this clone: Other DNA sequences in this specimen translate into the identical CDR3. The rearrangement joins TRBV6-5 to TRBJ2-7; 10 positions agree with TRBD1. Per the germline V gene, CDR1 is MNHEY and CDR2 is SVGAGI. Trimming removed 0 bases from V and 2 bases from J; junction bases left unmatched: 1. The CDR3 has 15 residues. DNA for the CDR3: TGTGCCAGCAGTTACTCTGGACAGGGGGCCTACGAGCAGTACTTC. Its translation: CASSYSGQGAYEQYF.

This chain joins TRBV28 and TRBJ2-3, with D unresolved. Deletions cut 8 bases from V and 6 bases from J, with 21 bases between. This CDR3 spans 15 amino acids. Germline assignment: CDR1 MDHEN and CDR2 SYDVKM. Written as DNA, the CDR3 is TGTGCCAGCGGTAGCCCCACCCCCGGCGAGGATACGCAGTATTTT. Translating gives CASGSPTPGEDTQYF. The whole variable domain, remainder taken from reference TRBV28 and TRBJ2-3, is DVKVTQSSRYLVKRTGEKVFLECVQDMDHENMFWYRQDPGLGLRLIYFSYDVKMKEKGDIPEGYSVSREKKERFSLILESASTNQTSMYLCASGSPTPGEDTQYFGPGTRLTVL.

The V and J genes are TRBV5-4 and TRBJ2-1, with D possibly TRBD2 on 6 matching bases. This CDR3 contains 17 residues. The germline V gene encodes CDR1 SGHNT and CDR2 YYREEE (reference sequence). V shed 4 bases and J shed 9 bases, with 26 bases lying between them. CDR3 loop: CASSARYGGPSGSEQFF. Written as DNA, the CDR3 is TGTGCCAGCAGCGCCCGTTACGGGGGTCCCAGTGGGAGTGAGCAGTTCTTC.

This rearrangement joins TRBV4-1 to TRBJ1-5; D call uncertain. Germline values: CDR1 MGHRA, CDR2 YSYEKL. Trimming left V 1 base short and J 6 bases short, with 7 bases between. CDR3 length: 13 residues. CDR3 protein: CASSQVPIQPQHF. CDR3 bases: TGCGCCAGCAGCCAAGTCCCAATTCAGCCCCAGCATTTT.

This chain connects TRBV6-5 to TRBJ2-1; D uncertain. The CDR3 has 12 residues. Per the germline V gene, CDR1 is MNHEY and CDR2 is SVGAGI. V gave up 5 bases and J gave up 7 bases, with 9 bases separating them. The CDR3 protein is CASSPTGNEQFF. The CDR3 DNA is TGTGCCAGCAGTCCCACGGGTAATGAGCAGTTCTTC.

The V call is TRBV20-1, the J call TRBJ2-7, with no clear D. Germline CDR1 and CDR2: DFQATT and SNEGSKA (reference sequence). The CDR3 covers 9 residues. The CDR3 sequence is CSLGEEQYF. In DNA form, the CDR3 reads TGCAGCCTCGGAGAAGAGCAGTACTTC.

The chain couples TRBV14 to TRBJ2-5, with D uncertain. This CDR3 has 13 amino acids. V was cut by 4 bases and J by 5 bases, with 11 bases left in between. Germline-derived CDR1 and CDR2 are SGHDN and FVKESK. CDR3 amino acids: CASSPTFAETQYF. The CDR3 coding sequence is TGTGCCAGCAGCCCTACCTTTGCGGAGACCCAGTACTTC. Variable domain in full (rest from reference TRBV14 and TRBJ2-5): EAGVTQFPSHSVIEKGQTVTLRCDPISGHDNLYWYRRVMGKEIKFLLHFVKESKQDESGMPNNRFLAERTGGTYSTLKVQPAELEDSGVYFCASSPTFAETQYFGPGTRLLVL.

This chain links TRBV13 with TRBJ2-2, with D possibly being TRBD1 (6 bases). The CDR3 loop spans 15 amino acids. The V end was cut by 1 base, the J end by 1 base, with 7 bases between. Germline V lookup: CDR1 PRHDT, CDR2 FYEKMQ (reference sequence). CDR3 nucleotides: TGTGCCAGCAGCTTAGACAGGGTGAACACCGGGGAGCTGTTTTTT. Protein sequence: CASSLDRVNTGELFF.

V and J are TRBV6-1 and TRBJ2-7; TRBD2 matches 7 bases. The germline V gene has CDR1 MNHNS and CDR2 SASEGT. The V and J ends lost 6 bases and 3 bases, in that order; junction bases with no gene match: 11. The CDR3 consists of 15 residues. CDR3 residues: CASRVTSRIYYEQYF. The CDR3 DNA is TGTGCCAGCAGGGTGACTAGCCGTATCTACTACGAGCAGTACTTC.

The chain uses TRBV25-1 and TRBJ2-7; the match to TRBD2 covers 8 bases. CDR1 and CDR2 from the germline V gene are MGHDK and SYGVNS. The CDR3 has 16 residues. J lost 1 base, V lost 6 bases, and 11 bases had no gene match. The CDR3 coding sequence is TGTGCCAGCAGCGCTGGGGGAGCGGGAGTTTCCTACGAGCAGTACTTC. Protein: CASSAGGAGVSYEQYF.

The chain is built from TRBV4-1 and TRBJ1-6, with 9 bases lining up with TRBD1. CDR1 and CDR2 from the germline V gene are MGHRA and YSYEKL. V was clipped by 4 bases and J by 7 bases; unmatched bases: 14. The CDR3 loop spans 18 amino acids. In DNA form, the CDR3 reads TGCGCCAGCAGCCGGGGTACCAGACAGGGGGAAGGGAATTCACCCCTCCACTTT. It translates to CASSRGTRQGEGNSPLHF.

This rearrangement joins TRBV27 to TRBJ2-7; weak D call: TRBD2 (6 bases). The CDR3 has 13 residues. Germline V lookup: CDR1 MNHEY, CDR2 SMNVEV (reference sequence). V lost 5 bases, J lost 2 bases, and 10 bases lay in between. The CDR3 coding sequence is TGTGCCAGCAGTGAAAGACTAGCCTACGAGCAGTACTTC. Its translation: CASSERLAYEQYF.

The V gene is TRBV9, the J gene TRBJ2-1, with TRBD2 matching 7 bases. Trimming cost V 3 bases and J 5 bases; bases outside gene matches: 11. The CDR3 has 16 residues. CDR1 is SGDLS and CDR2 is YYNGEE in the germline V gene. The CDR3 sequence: CASSAEERDHDNEQFF. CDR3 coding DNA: TGTGCCAGCAGCGCCGAGGAGCGGGACCATGACAATGAGCAGTTCTTC.

The CDR3 coding sequence is TGTGCCAGCAGCGTAAGGCTAGCGGGAGCTTACAATGAGCAGTTCTTC. This translates into CASSVRLAGAYNEQFF. The rearrangement joins TRBV9 to TRBJ2-1; TRBD2 agrees at 10 bases. Germline CDR1 is SGDLS and CDR2 is YYNGEE. The CDR3 covers 16 residues. The V segment lost 1 base and the J segment 4 bases; nucleotides outside the gene matches: 5. The full variable domain, completed using reference TRBV9 and TRBJ2-1, is DSGVTQTPKHLITATGQRVTLRCSPRSGDLSVYWYQQSLDQGLQFLIQYYNGEERAKGNILERFSAQQFPDLHSELNLSSLELGDSALYFCASSVRLAGAYNEQFFGPGTRLTVL.

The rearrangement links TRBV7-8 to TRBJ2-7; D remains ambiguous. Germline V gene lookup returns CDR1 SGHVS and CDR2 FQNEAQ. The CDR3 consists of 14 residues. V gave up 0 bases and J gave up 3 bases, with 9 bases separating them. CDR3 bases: TGTGCCAGCAGCTTAGCGATCGTCGGCTACGAGCAGTACTTC. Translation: CASSLAIVGYEQYF.

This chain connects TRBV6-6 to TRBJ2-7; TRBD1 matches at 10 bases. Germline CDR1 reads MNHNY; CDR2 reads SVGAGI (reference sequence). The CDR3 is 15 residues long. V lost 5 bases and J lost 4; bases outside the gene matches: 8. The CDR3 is CASSVTGTGVYEQYF. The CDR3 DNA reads TGTGCCAGCAGTGTCACCGGGACAGGGGTTTACGAGCAGTACTTC.

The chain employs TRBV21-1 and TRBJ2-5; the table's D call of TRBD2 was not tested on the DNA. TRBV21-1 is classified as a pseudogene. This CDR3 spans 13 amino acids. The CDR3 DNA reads TGTGCCAGCCCCGGGGTAAACCAAGAGACCCAGTACTTC. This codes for CASPGVNQETQYF.

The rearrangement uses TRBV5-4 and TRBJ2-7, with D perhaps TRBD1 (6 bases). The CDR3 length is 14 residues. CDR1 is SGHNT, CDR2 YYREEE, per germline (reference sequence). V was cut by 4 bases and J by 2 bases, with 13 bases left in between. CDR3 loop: CASSQDSGPYEQYF. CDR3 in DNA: TGTGCCAGCAGCCAGGACAGCGGACCCTACGAGCAGTACTTC.

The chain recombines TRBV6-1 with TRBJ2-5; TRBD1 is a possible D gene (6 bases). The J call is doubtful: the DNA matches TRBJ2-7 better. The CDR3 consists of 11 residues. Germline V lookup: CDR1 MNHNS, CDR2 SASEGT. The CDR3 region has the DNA TGTGCCGGGCGTCAGGGGAACGAGCAGTACTTC. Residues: CAGRQGNEQYF.